Listed here are 22 T cell receptor beta chains from one sample, sequenced in a study of Graves' ophthalmopathy and Graves' hyperthyroidism. Beta-chain TCR CDR3 regions were amplified from RNA transcripts. The authors performed first-round RT-PCR with HTBI primers and then a second-round multiplex PCR. TCRdb re-derived calls from the multiplex PCR reads in MiXCR, one entry per CDR3 protein. The sample has roughly 1.1 million distinct CDR3 sequences, 35% to 45% seen once. The specimen sequenced was peripheral blood or thyroid tissue (not recorded which). The receptors here all came from an adult man with Graves' hyperthyroidism.

There are many counts of this clonotype. The chain employs TRBV5-6 and TRBJ1-5, with D unresolved. Deletions cut 3 bases from V and 7 bases from J, with 20 bases between. The CDR3 runs to 16 residues. Germline values: CDR1 SGHDT, CDR2 YYEEEE. CDR3 sequence (DNA): TGTGCCAGCAGCTCGGTCGGGCAAGGCGCTAGGCAGCCCCAGCATTTT. It translates to CASSSVGQGARQPQHF.

This clonotype turned up a few times. The V and J genes are TRBV24-1 and TRBJ2-7; 7 bases are a match to TRBD1. Unmatched junction bases numbered 12, after V lost 4 bases and J lost 7 bases. This CDR3 has 15 amino acids. The germline CDR1 and CDR2 sequences are KGHDR and SFDVKD. The CDR3 DNA is TGTGCCACCAGTGACCGCAAGACAGGGATGGGGGAGCAGTACTTC. It encodes CATSDRKTGMGEQYF.

The V gene is TRBV25-1, the J gene TRBJ1-6; TRBD1 might be the D (5 bases). Per germline, CDR1 MGHDK and CDR2 SYGVNS. CDR3 length: 12 amino acids. The CDR3 loop is CARAKSGLTLHF. The CDR3 DNA sequence: TGTGCTAGAGCCAAATCGGGACTGACCCTCCACTTT. Supplemented by reference TRBV25-1 and TRBJ1-6, the full variable domain reads EADIYQTPRYLVIGTGKKITLECSQTMGHDKMYWYQQDPGMELHLIHYSYGVNSTEKGDLSSESTVSRIRTEHFPLTLESARPSHTSQYLCARAKSGLTLHFGNGTRLTVT.

Many counts were recorded for this clonotype. The V call is TRBV12-3 or TRBV12-4, the J call TRBJ1-4, with D possibly matching TRBD1 (5 bases). Deletions cut 6 bases from V and 0 bases from J, with 20 bases between. The CDR3 contains 18 residues. The CDR3 DNA is TGTGCCAGCAGCGAACAGAGGGGCTCAGTTCCAACTAATGAAAAACTGTTTTTT. Its protein product is CASSEQRGSVPTNEKLFF.

This clonotype has at least ten counts. V is TRBV5-1 and J is TRBJ1-1; the D is unclear. V was trimmed by 5 bases and J by 1 base, leaving 12 bases between them. The CDR3 has 14 amino acids. Germline values: CDR1 SGHRS, CDR2 YFSETQ. In DNA, the CDR3 is TGCGCCAGCAGACTGGTTGGGGAGAACACTGAAGCTTTCTTT. Its protein is CASRLVGENTEAFF.

This clonotype was counted at least ten times. This chain links TRBV29-1 with TRBJ1-1; no firm D call. This CDR3 is built from 12 residues. The germline CDR1 and CDR2 sequences are SQVTM and ANQGSEA. V was shortened by 8 bases and J by 4 bases, with 14 bases between the two germline ends. The CDR3 nucleotides are TGCAGCTTTCGGACGGGGAGCACTGAAGCTTTCTTT. Translated, it gives CSFRTGSTEAFF.

The CDR3 loop reads CSAKPPGGDSPLHF. Here the CDR3 DNA reads TGCAGTGCTAAACCCCCGGGGGGCGATTCACCCCTCCACTTT. This chain joins TRBV20-1 and TRBJ1-6, with D tentatively TRBD1 (6 bases). The V and J ends lost 4 bases and 8 bases respectively, with 15 bases between them. CDR1 DFQATT and CDR2 SNEGSKA come from the germline V gene (reference sequence). There are 14 residues in the CDR3.

This clonotype was seen a handful of times. The chain recombines TRBV10-3 with TRBJ1-1, with D possibly TRBD1 on 6 matching bases. The ends were cut back, 10 bases at V and 5 bases at J, with 14 bases in the middle. The germline CDR1 and CDR2 sequences are ENHRY and SYGVKD. This CDR3 contains 12 residues. The CDR3 reads CASGKTGTEAFF. The CDR3 DNA is TGTGCCAGCGGCAAAACAGGGACTGAAGCTTTCTTT.

With respect to this clonotype: The conserved phenylalanine or tryptophan normally closing the CDR3 is absent here, so this likely arose from a read error. The chain uses TRBV20-1 and TRBJ2-2; D ambiguous. Per the germline V gene, CDR1 is DFQATT and CDR2 is SNEGSKA (reference sequence). This CDR3 has 14 amino acids. The V gene lost 0 bases and the J gene lost 7 bases, with 12 bases spanning the gap. CDR3 loop: CSARDPSVGGELFS. In nucleotides, the CDR3 is TGCAGTGCTAGAGACCCTAGTGTTGGCGGGGAGCTGTTTTCT.

This clonotype has ten or more counts. An end of the junction does not agree with germline; a read error may underlie this. V gene TRBV10-3 combines with J gene TRBJ1-2; TRBD1 might be the D (5 bases). Germline loops: CDR1 ENHRY, CDR2 SYGVKD. The CDR3 totals 14 residues. CDR3 region: CASSERGAVRGYTF. CDR3 bases: TGTGCCAGCAGTGAAAGAGGGGCAGTTCGTGGCTACACCTTC.

This CDR3 reads CASSLVGGVETQYF. Here the CDR3 DNA reads TGTGCCAGCAGCTTGGTTGGAGGGGTGGAGACCCAGTACTTC. The chain is built from TRBV7-8 and TRBJ2-5; maybe TRBD2 (6 bases). Trimming took off 3 bases at V and 5 bases at J, with 13 bases between the two ends. The CDR3 has 14 amino acids. CDR1 and CDR2 from the germline V gene are SGHVS and FQNEAQ.

The chain employs TRBV11-3 and TRBJ2-7; D not resolved. The V end lost 0 bases, the J end lost 2 bases, and 5 bases lay between the germline ends. The germline gives CDR1 SGHNT, CDR2 YENEEA. The CDR3 is 13 amino acids. This CDR3 reads CASSLDYTYEQYF. For the CDR3, the DNA is TGTGCCAGCAGCTTAGACTATACCTACGAGCAGTACTTC.

This clonotype was picked up many times. The gene calls are TRBV29-1 and TRBJ1-1; 7 bases match TRBD1. V gave up 4 bases and J gave up 8 bases; unmatched junction bases: 4. Germline V gene sequence: CDR1 SQVTM, CDR2 ANQGSEA. The CDR3 consists of 11 residues. CDR3 sequence: CSVGTGGEAFF. CDR3 bases: TGCAGCGTTGGGACAGGTGGGGAAGCTTTCTTT. The full variable domain, its missing parts supplied by reference TRBV29-1 and TRBJ1-1, is SAVISQKPSRDICQRGTSLTIQCQVDSQVTMMFWYRQQPGQSLTLIATANQGSEATYESGFVIDKFPISRPNLTFSTLTVSNMSPEDSSIYLCSVGTGGEAFFGQGTRLTVV.

The J gene is TRBJ1-6, the V gene TRBV25-1, with 9 bases aligning to TRBD1. Per the germline V gene, CDR1 is MGHDK and CDR2 is SYGVNS. After removal of 6 bases from V and 5 bases from J, the junction contained 11 bases not matched to a gene. The CDR3 extends over 17 amino acids. The CDR3 loop reads CASRQTGGGSNNSPLHF. DNA of the CDR3: TGTGCCAGCAGGCAGACAGGGGGAGGGTCGAATAATTCACCCCTCCACTTT.

This chain links TRBV7-9 with TRBJ1-6; D is possibly TRBD1 (5 bases). CDR1 is SEHNR and CDR2 is FQNEAQ in the germline V gene (reference sequence). V lost 4 bases and J 9 bases, leaving 13 bases between the germline ends. This CDR3 region has 14 residues. The CDR3 reads CASSSTGTGSPLHF. CDR3 bases: TGTGCCAGCAGCTCCACCGGGACTGGTTCACCCCTCCACTTT.

The V gene is TRBV9, the J gene TRBJ2-2, with 13 bases aligning to TRBD2. CDR3 length: 16 amino acids. V gave up 3 bases and J gave up 8 bases; unmatched junction bases: 7. Germline V gene data show CDR1 as SGDLS and CDR2 as YYNGEE. The CDR3 protein is CASSAGLAGDGGELFF. The CDR3 nucleotides read TGTGCCAGCAGCGCAGGACTAGCGGGAGATGGAGGGGAGCTGTTTTTT.

In its sample, this clonotype was seen many times. The genes are TRBV20-1 and TRBJ1-5; 8 bases align to TRBD1. Germline assignment: CDR1 DFQATT and CDR2 SNEGSKA (reference sequence). The CDR3 runs to 14 residues. With V trimmed by 7 bases and J by 0 bases, 5 bases remained unmatched. The CDR3 region is CSVIQGDSNQPQHF. The CDR3 nucleotides read TGCAGTGTCATACAGGGGGATAGCAATCAGCCCCAGCATTTT.

Comment on this clonotype: A single base separates this from a much larger clone, so it may be a read error. V and J are TRBV5-1 and TRBJ2-5; possible D gene TRBD2, 6 bases. Germline lookup yields CDR1 SGHRS and CDR2 YFSETQ. The length of the CDR3 is 11 residues. This CDR3 is CANPRGETRYF. In nucleotides, the CDR3 is TGCGCCAACCCGCGGGGTGAGACCCGGTACTTC.

The chain carries TRBV20-1 and TRBJ2-7, with TRBD2 matching 9 bases. Per the germline V gene, CDR1 is DFQATT and CDR2 is SNEGSKA (reference sequence). Trimming at V came to 6 bases and at J to 2 bases, leaving 14 bases not matched to a gene. The CDR3 sequence is 16 residues long. CDR3 in amino acids: CSASELGLAGPYEQYF. The DNA for the CDR3 is TGCAGTGCCTCAGAGCTAGGCCTAGCGGGACCCTACGAGCAGTACTTC.

This clonotype turned up a few times. The chain is built from TRBV12-3 or TRBV12-4 and TRBJ1-3, with D unresolved. The CDR3 has 13 amino acids. V lost 3 bases and J 2 bases, leaving 5 bases between the germline ends. CDR3 loop: CASSFPPGNTIYF. Written as DNA, the CDR3 is TGTGCCAGCAGTTTCCCACCTGGAAACACCATATATTTT.

V is TRBV5-1 and J is TRBJ1-1; D may be TRBD1 (6 bases). This CDR3 spans 14 amino acids. Trimming left V 5 bases short and J 1 base short, with 12 bases between. Germline V gives CDR1 SGHRS, CDR2 YFSETQ. The CDR3 spells CASRRDRPNTEAFF. The CDR3 DNA sequence: TGCGCCAGCAGACGAGACAGGCCGAACACTGAAGCTTTCTTT.

Ten or more counts support this clonotype. The chain joins TRBV9 to TRBJ1-1; the D is unclear. The V and J ends lost 0 bases and 4 bases respectively, with 7 bases between them. The CDR3 is 13 amino acids. Germline lookup yields CDR1 SGDLS and CDR2 YYNGEE. The CDR3 DNA is TGTGCCAGCAGCGTAGGCCGGGGCACTGAAGCTTTCTTT. Translating it yields CASSVGRGTEAFF.